A single sample gave rise to the 21 T cell receptor beta chains below, sequenced in a study of shared clonotypes between healthy human individuals. Sequenced by immunoSEQ multiplex PCR; TCRdb stores in-frame clones only, minus some. The data show 1.6 million or so clones, with 96% seen just once and roughly 1.2% held by the top ten. The sequenced material came from naive CD4+ T cells sorted from blood. Subset meaning: CD45RA+ positively selected. The receptors shown here come from a man in his thirties or forties in good health.

The chain combines TRBV7-2 with TRBJ2-1; TRBD1 agrees at 9 bases. Per the germline V gene, CDR1 is SGHTA and CDR2 is FQGNSA. V lost 5 bases and J lost 4; bases outside the gene matches: 6. The length of the CDR3 is 15 residues. In DNA form, the CDR3 reads TGTGCCAGCAGCCTAGGGGACAGGGAATACAATGAGCAGTTCTTC. Amino acids: CASSLGDREYNEQFF.

The chain links TRBV5-5 to TRBJ1-5; 7 nucleotides agree with TRBD1. After removal of 2 bases from V and 4 bases from J, the junction contained 6 bases not matched to a gene. Per the germline V gene, CDR1 is SGHKS and CDR2 is YYEKEE (reference sequence). The CDR3 extends over 15 amino acids. CDR3 region: CASSFSGTANQPQHF. CDR3 DNA: TGTGCCAGCAGCTTTTCCGGGACAGCTAATCAGCCCCAGCATTTT. Full variable domain (missing parts from reference TRBV5-5 and TRBJ1-5): DAGVTQSPTHLIKTRGQQVTLRCSPISGHKSVSWYQQVLGQGPQFIFQYYEKEERGRGNFPDRFSARQFPNYSSELNVNALLLGDSALYLCASSFSGTANQPQHFGDGTRLSIL.

The chain uses TRBV7-9 and TRBJ1-3; D is unresolved. The CDR3 runs 16 residues. The germline V gene encodes CDR1 SEHNR and CDR2 FQNEAQ (reference sequence). Trimming stripped 5 bases from V and 2 bases from J, with 16 bases between. CDR3 DNA: TGTGCCAGCAGCCCGAGCCGGATGGCCGCTGGAAACACCATATATTTT. This encodes CASSPSRMAAGNTIYF.

The V call is TRBV28, the J call TRBJ1-2; 11 nucleotides match TRBD1. The CDR3 loop spans 15 amino acids. V lost 5 bases to trimming and J lost 6 bases; unmatched junction nucleotides: 8. Per the germline V gene, CDR1 is MDHEN and CDR2 is SYDVKM. In DNA form, the CDR3 reads TGTGCCAGCAGTCACGGGACAGGGGGGCAGGATGGCTACACCTTC. It encodes CASSHGTGGQDGYTF.

The rearrangement joins TRBV2 to TRBJ2-5, with 11 bases that match TRBD2. With V trimmed by 7 bases and J by 5 bases, 9 bases remained unmatched. Germline CDR1 is SNHLY and CDR2 is FYNNEI. This CDR3 region has 15 residues. The CDR3 sequence: CASTKGLAVKETQYF. As DNA, the CDR3 is TGTGCCAGCACAAAGGGACTAGCGGTGAAGGAGACCCAGTACTTC.

The J gene is TRBJ2-3, the V gene TRBV7-2, with D unresolved. Per germline, CDR1 SGHTA and CDR2 FQGNSA. This CDR3 region has 15 residues. With 1 base removed from V and 4 bases from J, the gap between germline ends came to 12 bases. The CDR3 coding sequence is TGTGCCAGCAGCTTAGTTGTAGGTGGTCCAGATACGCAGTATTTT. It is translated as CASSLVVGGPDTQYF.

The chain employs TRBV11-3 and TRBJ2-7; D is unclear. Trimming left V 5 bases short and J 3 bases short, with 20 bases between. Germline V gene data show CDR1 as SGHNT and CDR2 as YENEEA. The CDR3 contains 16 residues. CDR3: CASSPKGKVPLYEQYF. The CDR3, as DNA: TGTGCCAGCAGCCCCAAGGGTAAAGTTCCTCTCTACGAGCAGTACTTC.

The CDR3 sequence: CASSDWNEQFF. In DNA, the CDR3 is TGTGCCAGCAGTGATTGGAATGAGCAGTTCTTC. This chain joins TRBV2 and TRBJ2-1; D call uncertain. The CDR3 has 11 residues. Germline CDR1 and CDR2: SNHLY and FYNNEI. V gave up 3 bases and J gave up 7 bases, with 4 bases separating them.

The chain is built from TRBV2 and TRBJ1-5; 7 bases line up with TRBD1. The CDR3 has 18 amino acids. Losses at the gene ends were 3 bases for V and 6 bases for J; bases not matched to a gene: 17. CDR1 and CDR2 from the germline V gene are SNHLY and FYNNEI. The CDR3 DNA sequence: TGTGCCAGCAGTGAGAACACCTCGGGACAGCGATCGGGTCAGCCCCAGCATTTT. Translation gives CASSENTSGQRSGQPQHF.

The rearrangement links TRBV29-1 to TRBJ2-5, with no clear D. Germline-derived CDR1 and CDR2 are SQVTM and ANQGSEA. With 7 bases removed from V and 4 bases from J, the gap between germline ends came to 10 bases. The CDR3 sequence is 11 residues long. The CDR3 reads CSALTGETQYF. The CDR3 nucleotides read TGCAGCGCCCTAACGGGAGAGACCCAGTACTTC.

This rearrangement joins TRBV6-6 to TRBJ1-1; D might be TRBD1 (5 bases). Germline CDR1 MNHNY, CDR2 SVGAGI (reference sequence). The CDR3 loop spans 13 amino acids. V lost 0 bases and J 6 bases, leaving 8 bases between the germline ends. CDR3 sequence (DNA): TGTGCCAGCAGTTACTCCGGGGGGGCTGAAGCTTTCTTT. Translating it yields CASSYSGGAEAFF.

The chain combines TRBV6-5 with TRBJ2-3; perhaps D is TRBD1 or TRBD2 (5 bases each). Per germline, CDR1 MNHEY and CDR2 SVGAGI. The CDR3 totals 14 residues. The V end was cut by 4 bases, the J end by 5 bases, with 13 bases between. Written as DNA, the CDR3 is TGTGCCAGCAGTTTGGGACGGAAGAAAGATACGCAGTATTTT. Encoded protein: CASSLGRKKDTQYF.

J is TRBJ2-3 and V is TRBV5-1, with D possibly called TRBD1 or TRBD2 (5 bases each). Germline V lookup: CDR1 SGHRS, CDR2 YFSETQ. The V end lost 4 bases, the J end lost 1 base, and 16 bases lay between the germline ends. The CDR3 extends over 16 amino acids. For the CDR3, the DNA is TGCGCCAGCAGCCTGGGGGTATCTTTGGGCACAGATACGCAGTATTTT. Protein: CASSLGVSLGTDTQYF.

The rearrangement uses TRBV21-1 and TRBJ2-7; the listed D gene, TRBD2, was not tested against the DNA. TRBV21-1 constitutes a pseudogene. This CDR3 comprises 16 residues. In DNA, the CDR3 is TGTGCCAGCAGCAAAGCGCTGGGGGGATGTAGGTACGAGCAGTACTTC. It encodes CASSKALGGCRYEQYF.

For this clone: Other nucleotide sequences in the sample specify the same CDR3. J is TRBJ2-1 and V is TRBV5-6; D remains ambiguous. The germline gives CDR1 SGHDT, CDR2 YYEEEE. The ends were cut back, 0 bases at V and 5 bases at J, with 6 bases in the middle. This CDR3 is built from 13 residues. This chain's CDR3 is CASSLGRNNEQFF. The DNA of the CDR3 is TGTGCCAGCAGCTTGGGCCGGAACAATGAGCAGTTCTTC.

The chain couples TRBV28 to TRBJ2-7; weak D call: TRBD2 (5 bases). The V and J ends lost 7 bases and 2 bases respectively, with 12 bases between them. The CDR3 sequence is 13 residues long. Germline lookup yields CDR1 MDHEN and CDR2 SYDVKM. The CDR3 loop reads CASNPSGTYEQYF. In DNA form, the CDR3 reads TGTGCCAGCAACCCTTCGGGGACCTACGAGCAGTACTTC.

The V gene is TRBV29-1, the J gene TRBJ2-5; D not resolved. Trimming removed 4 bases at V and 5 bases at J, with 17 bases between. Germline-derived CDR1 and CDR2 are SQVTM and ANQGSEA. The CDR3 is 14 amino acids. CDR3: CSVVGPQNWETQYF. In nucleotides, the CDR3 is TGCAGCGTTGTCGGGCCCCAAAATTGGGAGACCCAGTACTTC.

This clone was counted between two and nine times. The chain joins TRBV7-9 to TRBJ2-7, with D unresolved. The germline V gene encodes CDR1 SEHNR and CDR2 FQNEAQ (reference sequence). The CDR3 has 16 amino acids. Trimming removed 2 bases from V and 6 bases from J, with 20 bases in between. The CDR3: CASSLFVRVALSEQYF. Here the CDR3 DNA reads TGTGCCAGCAGCTTATTCGTACGCGTTGCGTTGAGCGAGCAGTACTTC.

The V gene is TRBV27, the J gene TRBJ2-7; TRBD2 is a possible D gene (6 bases). V gave up 1 base and J gave up 2 bases, with 9 bases separating them. Germline V gene sequence: CDR1 MNHEY, CDR2 SMNVEV (reference sequence). The CDR3 runs 14 residues. The CDR3 coding sequence is TGTGCCAGCAGTTTATGGGCGGGACCCTACGAGCAGTACTTC. Amino acids: CASSLWAGPYEQYF.

The chain recombines TRBV2 with TRBJ2-5, with 9 nucleotides matching TRBD2. The CDR3 length is 14 residues. Per the germline V gene, CDR1 is SNHLY and CDR2 is FYNNEI. The J segment lost 5 bases and the V segment lost 5 bases, leaving 6 bases of the junction unmatched. This chain's CDR3 is CASSRGRAGETQYF. As DNA, the CDR3 is TGTGCCAGCAGTCGCGGGAGGGCCGGTGAGACCCAGTACTTC.

This rearrangement joins TRBV7-3 to TRBJ2-3; TRBD2 is a possible D gene (5 bases). Between the trimmed V and J ends, which lost 4 bases and 10 bases, there was a span of 15 bases. CDR3 length: 13 residues. Per the germline V gene, CDR1 is SGHTA and CDR2 is FQGTGA. The CDR3 coding sequence is TGTGCCAGCAGCTCGGGGTACGCTCGGGCGCAGTATTTT. This translates into CASSSGYARAQYF.